This T cell receptor beta chain was documented in a study of tumor and adjacent non-tumor tissue in lung cancer. V lost 0 bases and J 0 bases, leaving 8 bases between the germline ends. Looked up from germline, CDR1 is DFQATT and CDR2 is SNEGSKA (reference sequence). This CDR3 has 14 residues. TCRbeta libraries were built with three rounds of nested PCR, modified from ARM-PCR. TCRdb reprocessed the multiplex PCR reads via MiXCR and lists one record per CDR3 protein. The table includes 200,000 to 250,000 distinct CDR3 sequences, 71% detected once. The template was RNA from unsorted bulk tissue. The chain carries TRBV20-1 and TRBJ1-1; no firm D call. The receptor comes from a man aged 60 to 75 with non-small cell lung cancer. The sequenced sample was lung tumor tissue. The CDR3 coding sequence is TGCAGTGCTAGAGATCCTAGGATGAACACTGAAGCTTTCTTT. Protein: CSARDPRMNTEAFF.